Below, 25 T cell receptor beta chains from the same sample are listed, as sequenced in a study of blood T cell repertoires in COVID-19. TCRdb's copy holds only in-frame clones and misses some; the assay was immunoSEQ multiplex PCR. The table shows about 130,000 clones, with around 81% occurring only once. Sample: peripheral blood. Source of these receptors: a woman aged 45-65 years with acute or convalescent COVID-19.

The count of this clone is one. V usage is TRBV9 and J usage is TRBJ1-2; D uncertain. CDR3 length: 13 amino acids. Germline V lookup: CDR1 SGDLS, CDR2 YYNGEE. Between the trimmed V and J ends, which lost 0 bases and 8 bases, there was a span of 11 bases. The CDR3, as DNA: TGTGCCAGCAGCGTAGGTCAGAGGCTAGGCTACACCTTC. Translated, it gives CASSVGQRLGYTF.

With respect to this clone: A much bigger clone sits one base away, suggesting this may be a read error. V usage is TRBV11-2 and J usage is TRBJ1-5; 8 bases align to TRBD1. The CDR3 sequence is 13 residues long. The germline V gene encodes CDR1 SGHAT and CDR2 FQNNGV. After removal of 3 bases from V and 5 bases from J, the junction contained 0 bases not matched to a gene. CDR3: CASSLTGDQPQHF. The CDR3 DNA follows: TGTGCCAGCAGCTTGACAGGGGATCAGCCCCAGCATTTT.

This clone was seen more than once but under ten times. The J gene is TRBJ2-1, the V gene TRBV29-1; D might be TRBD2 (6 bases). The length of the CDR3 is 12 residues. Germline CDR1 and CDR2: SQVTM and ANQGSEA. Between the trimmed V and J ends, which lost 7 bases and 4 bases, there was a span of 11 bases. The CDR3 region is CSDVRGYNEQFF. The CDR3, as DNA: TGCAGCGACGTCCGGGGGTACAATGAGCAGTTCTTC.

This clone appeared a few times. The CDR3 DNA is TGTGCCAGCAGCCCCAGCGACAGGGGGGACACCGGGGAGCTGTTTTTT. This translates into CASSPSDRGDTGELFF. The chain uses TRBV7-9 and TRBJ2-2; 9 bases are shared with TRBD1. This CDR3 is 16 amino acids long. Per the germline V gene, CDR1 is SEHNR and CDR2 is FQNEAQ (reference sequence). J was trimmed by 3 bases and V by 5 bases; bases with no gene match: 7.

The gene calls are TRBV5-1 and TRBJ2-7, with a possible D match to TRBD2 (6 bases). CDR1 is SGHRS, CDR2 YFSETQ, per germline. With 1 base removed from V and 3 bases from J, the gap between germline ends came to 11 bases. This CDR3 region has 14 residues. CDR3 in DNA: TGCGCCAGCAGCTTGTCCGGACTAAACTACGAGCAGTACTTC. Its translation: CASSLSGLNYEQYF.

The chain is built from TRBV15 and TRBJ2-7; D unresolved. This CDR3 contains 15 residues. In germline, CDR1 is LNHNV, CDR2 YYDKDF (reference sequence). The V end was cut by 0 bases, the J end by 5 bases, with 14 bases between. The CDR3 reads CATSRDPTRQDEQYF. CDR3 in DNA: TGTGCCACCAGCAGAGATCCAACTCGCCAGGACGAGCAGTACTTC.

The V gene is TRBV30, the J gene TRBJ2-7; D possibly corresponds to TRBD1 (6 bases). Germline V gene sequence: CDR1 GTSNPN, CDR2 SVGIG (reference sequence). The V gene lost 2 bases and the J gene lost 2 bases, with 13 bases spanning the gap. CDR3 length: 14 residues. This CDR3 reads CAWSIGQFPYEQYF. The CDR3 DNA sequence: TGTGCCTGGAGTATAGGACAGTTCCCCTACGAGCAGTACTTC.

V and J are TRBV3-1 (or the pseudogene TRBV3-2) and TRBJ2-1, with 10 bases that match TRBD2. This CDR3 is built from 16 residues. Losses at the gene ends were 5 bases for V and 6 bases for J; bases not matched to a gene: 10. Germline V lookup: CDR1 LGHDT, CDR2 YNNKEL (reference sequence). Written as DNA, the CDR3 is TGTGCCAGCAGCGATCTACCGGGACTAGCGCTCAATGAGCAGTTCTTC. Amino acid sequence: CASSDLPGLALNEQFF.

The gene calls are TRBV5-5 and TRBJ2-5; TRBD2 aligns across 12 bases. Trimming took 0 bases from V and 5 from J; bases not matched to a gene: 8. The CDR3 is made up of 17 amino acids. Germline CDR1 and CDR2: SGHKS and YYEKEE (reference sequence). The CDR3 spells CASSLGALAGGPETQYF. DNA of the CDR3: TGTGCCAGCAGCTTGGGAGCCCTAGCGGGGGGGCCCGAGACCCAGTACTTC.

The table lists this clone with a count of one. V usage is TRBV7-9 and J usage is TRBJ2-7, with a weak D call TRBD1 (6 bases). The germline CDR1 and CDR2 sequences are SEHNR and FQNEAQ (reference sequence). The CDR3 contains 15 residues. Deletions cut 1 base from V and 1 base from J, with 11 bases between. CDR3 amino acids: CASSLGFQGSYEQYF. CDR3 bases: TGTGCCAGCAGCTTAGGGTTCCAGGGGTCCTACGAGCAGTACTTC. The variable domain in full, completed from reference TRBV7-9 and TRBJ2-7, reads DTGVSQNPRHKITKRGQNVTFRCDPISEHNRLYWYRQTLGQGPEFLTYFQNEAQLEKSRLLSDRFSAERPKGSFSTLEIQRTEQGDSAMYLCASSLGFQGSYEQYFGPGTRLTVT.

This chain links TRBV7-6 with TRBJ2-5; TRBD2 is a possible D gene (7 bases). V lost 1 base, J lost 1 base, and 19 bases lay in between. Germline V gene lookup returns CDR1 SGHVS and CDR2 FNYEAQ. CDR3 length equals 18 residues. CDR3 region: CASSLGVFGGPLQETQYF. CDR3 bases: TGTGCCAGCAGCTTAGGTGTCTTCGGGGGGCCTCTCCAAGAGACCCAGTACTTC.

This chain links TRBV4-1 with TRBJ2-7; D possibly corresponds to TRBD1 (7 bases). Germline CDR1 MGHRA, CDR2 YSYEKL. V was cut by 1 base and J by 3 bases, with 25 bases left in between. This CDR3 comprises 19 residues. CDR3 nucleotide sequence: TGCGCCAGCAGCCAAGTTCAGGGGGTGGGGACTGGTTCTTTCTACGAGCAGTACTTC. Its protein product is CASSQVQGVGTGSFYEQYF.

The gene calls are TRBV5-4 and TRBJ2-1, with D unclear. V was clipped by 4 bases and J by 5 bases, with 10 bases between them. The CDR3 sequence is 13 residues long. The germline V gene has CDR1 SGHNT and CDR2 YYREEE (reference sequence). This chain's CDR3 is CASSQVPDNEQFF. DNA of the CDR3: TGTGCCAGCAGCCAAGTTCCAGACAATGAGCAGTTCTTC. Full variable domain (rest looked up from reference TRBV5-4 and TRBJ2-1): ETGVTQSPTHLIKTRGQQVTLRCSSQSGHNTVSWYQQALGQGPQFIFQYYREEENGRGNFPPRFSGLQFPNYSSELNVNALELDDSALYLCASSQVPDNEQFFGPGTRLTVL.

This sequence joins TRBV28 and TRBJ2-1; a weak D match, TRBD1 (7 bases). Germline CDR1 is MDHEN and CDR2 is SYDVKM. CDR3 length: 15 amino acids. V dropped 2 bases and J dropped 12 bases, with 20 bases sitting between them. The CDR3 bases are TGTGCCAGCAGTTTAAACGGGCAGGGGGGAAAAGGGCAGTTCTTC. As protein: CASSLNGQGGKGQFF.

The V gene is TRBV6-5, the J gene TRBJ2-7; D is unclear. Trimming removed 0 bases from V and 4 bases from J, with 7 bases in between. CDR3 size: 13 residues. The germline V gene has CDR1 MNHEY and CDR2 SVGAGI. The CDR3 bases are TGTGCCAGCAGTTACTCTGCCAGTTACGAGCAGTACTTC. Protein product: CASSYSASYEQYF.

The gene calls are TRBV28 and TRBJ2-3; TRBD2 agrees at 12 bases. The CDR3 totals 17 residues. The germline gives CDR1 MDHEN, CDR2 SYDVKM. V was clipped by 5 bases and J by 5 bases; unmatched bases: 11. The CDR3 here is CASSPALAGGPEDTQYF. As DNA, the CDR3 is TGTGCCAGCAGTCCCGCTCTAGCGGGAGGGCCAGAAGATACGCAGTATTTT.

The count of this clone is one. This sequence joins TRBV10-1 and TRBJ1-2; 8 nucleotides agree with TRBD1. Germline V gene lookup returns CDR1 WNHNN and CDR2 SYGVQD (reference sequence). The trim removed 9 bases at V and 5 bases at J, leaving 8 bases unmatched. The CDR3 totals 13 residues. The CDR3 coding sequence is TGCGCCAGTTCGGCGGACAGGGCTTATGGCTACACCTTC. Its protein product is CASSADRAYGYTF.

CDR3 nucleotide sequence: TGTGCCAGCAGCGAGGCCCCAGCCCAGGGAGGTTCACCCCTCCACTTT. Its translation is CASSEAPAQGGSPLHF. The V call is TRBV9, the J call TRBJ1-6, with a weak D call TRBD1 (5 bases). The CDR3 covers 16 residues. Germline-derived CDR1 and CDR2 are SGDLS and YYNGEE. The germline V and J ends were trimmed by 3 bases and 9 bases, with 19 bases remaining between them.

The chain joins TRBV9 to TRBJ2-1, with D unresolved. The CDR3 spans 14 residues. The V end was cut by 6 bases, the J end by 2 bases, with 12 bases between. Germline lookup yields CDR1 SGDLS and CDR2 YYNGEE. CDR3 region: CASKLDDAYNEQFF. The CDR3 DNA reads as TGTGCCAGCAAGCTAGATGACGCCTACAATGAGCAGTTCTTC.

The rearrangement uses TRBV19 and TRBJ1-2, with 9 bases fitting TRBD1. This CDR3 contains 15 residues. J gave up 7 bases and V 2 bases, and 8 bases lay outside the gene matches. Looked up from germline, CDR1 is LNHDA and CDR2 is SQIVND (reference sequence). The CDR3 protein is CASSILMGQGRGYTF. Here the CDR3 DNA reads TGTGCCAGTAGTATACTTATGGGACAGGGACGTGGCTACACCTTC.

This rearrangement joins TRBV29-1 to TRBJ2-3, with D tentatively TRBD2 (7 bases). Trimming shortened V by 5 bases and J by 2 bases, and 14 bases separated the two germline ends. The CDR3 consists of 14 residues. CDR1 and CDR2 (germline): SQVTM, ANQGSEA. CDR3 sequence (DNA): TGCAGCGTTTGGTTGCGGGGGCCCACAGATACGCAGTATTTT. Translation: CSVWLRGPTDTQYF.

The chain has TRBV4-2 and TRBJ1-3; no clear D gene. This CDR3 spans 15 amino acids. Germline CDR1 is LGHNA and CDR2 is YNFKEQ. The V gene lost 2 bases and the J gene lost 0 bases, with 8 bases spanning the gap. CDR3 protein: CASSQSPSSGNTIYF. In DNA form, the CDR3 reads TGTGCCAGCAGCCAATCCCCGAGCTCTGGAAACACCATATATTTT.

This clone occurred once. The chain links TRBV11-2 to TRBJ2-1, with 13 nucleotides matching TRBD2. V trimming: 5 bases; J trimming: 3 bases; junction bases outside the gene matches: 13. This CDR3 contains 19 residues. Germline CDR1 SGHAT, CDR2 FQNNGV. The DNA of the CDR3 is TGTGCCAGCAGCCGACTAGCGGGGGGAACCACCTCAATCTACAATGAGCAGTTCTTC. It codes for CASSRLAGGTTSIYNEQFF.

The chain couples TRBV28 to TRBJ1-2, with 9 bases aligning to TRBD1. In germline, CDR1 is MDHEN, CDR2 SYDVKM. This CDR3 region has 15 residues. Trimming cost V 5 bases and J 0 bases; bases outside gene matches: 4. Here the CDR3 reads CASSARQGANYGYTF. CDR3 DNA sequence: TGTGCCAGCAGTGCACGACAGGGGGCTAACTATGGCTACACCTTC.

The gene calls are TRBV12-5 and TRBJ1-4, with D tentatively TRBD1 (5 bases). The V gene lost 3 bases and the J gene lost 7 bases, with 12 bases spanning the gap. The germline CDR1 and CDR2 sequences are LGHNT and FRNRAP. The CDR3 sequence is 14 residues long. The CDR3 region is CASGLRGDGEKLFF. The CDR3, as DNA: TGTGCTAGTGGTTTAAGGGGCGATGGTGAAAAACTGTTTTTT.